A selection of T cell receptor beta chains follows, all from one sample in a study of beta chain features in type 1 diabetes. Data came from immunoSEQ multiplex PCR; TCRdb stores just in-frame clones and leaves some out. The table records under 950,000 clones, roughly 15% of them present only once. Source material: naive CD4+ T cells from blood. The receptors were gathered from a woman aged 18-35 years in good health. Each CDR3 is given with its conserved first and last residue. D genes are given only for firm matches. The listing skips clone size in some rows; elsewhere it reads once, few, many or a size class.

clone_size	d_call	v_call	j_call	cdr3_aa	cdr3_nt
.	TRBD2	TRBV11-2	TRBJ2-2	CASSLLAGGAGELFF	TGTGCCAGCAGCTTATTAGCGGGAGGAGCCGGGGAGCTGTTTTTT
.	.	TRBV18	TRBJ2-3	CASSPPVRGANTDTQYF	TGTGCCAGCTCACCACCGGTACGGGGGGCGAACACAGATACGCAGTATTTT
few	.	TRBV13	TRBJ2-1	CASSLGTGVEQFF	TGTGCCAGCAGCTTGGGGACGGGCGTCGAGCAGTTCTTC
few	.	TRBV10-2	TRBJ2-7	CASSESMSSYEQYF	TGCGCCAGCAGTGAGTCGATGAGCTCCTACGAGCAGTACTTC
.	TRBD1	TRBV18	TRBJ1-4	CASSPQTGGEKLFF	TGTGCCAGCTCACCCCAAACAGGGGGCGAAAAACTGTTTTTT
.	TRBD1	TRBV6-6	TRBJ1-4	CASSSGGAQEKLFF	TGTGCCAGCAGCTCAGGGGGGGCGCAGGAAAAACTGTTTTTT
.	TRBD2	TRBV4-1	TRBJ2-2	CASSQALAGVRTGELFF	TGCGCCAGCAGCCAGGCGTTAGCGGGAGTCAGGACCGGGGAGCTGTTTTTT
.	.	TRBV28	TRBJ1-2	CASSVGWVAGYTF	TGTGCCAGCAGTGTGGGGTGGGTGGCCGGCTACACCTTC
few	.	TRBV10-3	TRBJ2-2	CAISARRDTNNGELFF	TGTGCCATCAGCGCCCGCCGGGACACGAATAACGGGGAGCTGTTTTTT
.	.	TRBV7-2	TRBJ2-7	CASSPPRLEQYF	TGTGCCAGCAGCCCACCAAGACTAGAGCAGTACTTC
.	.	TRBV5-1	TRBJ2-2	CASSRPTGNTGELFF	TGCGCCAGCAGCAGACCGACAGGGAACACCGGGGAGCTGTTTTTT
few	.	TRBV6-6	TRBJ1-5	CASMKGTVQPQHF	TGTGCCAGCATGAAAGGGACGGTTCAGCCCCAGCATTTT
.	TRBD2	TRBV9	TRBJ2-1	CASSTNPDLAGGHNEQFF	TGTGCCAGCAGCACAAATCCCGATCTAGCGGGAGGACACAATGAGCAGTTCTTC